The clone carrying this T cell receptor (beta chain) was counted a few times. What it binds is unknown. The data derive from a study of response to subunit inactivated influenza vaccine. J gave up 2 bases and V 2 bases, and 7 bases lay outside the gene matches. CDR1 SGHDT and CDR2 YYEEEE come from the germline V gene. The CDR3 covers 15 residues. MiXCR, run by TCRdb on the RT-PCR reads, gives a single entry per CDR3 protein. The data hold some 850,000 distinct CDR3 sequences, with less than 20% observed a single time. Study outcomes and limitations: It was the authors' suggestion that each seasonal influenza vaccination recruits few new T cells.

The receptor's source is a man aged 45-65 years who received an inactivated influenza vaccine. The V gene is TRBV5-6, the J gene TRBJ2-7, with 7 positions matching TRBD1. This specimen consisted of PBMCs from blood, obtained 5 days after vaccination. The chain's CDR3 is CASSFGDRPTYEQYF. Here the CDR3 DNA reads TGTGCCAGCAGCTTTGGGGACAGACCCACCTACGAGCAGTACTTC.